Sequencing of this TCR beta chain was carried out in a study of tumor-infiltrating lymphocytes in primary liver carcinoma. Study summary: Spanning 4.2 to 10 cm, the tumors were T1-T3 N0M0.

Study findings and constraints: Significantly greater top-250-clone fractions characterized tumors relative to blood (p = 0.039). Tumor region pairs showed greater overlap than either tumor-adjacent or tumor-blood pairs did.

The CDR3 has 15 residues. Germline CDR1 MNHEY, CDR2 SVGEGT. Trimming took 2 bases from V and 5 from J; bases not matched to a gene: 3. The researchers obtained blood RNA from unsorted whole blood and also extracted germline DNA. Chronic HBV infection, untreated so far, was present in the patients. The authors made TCR beta cDNA from around 500 ng total RNA with a constant-region primer. Employing slightly modified ARM-PCR, three nested multiplex PCR rounds were run, and these gave rise to the TCR beta libraries. Two initial PCR rounds of about 9 cycles each paired TRBV1-TRBV30 forward primers with a C-beta reverse primer. TCRdb re-derived calls from the multiplex PCR reads in MiXCR, one entry per CDR3 protein. The data contain approximately 310,000 distinct CDR3 sequences, approximately 60% of them singletons. With respect to this clonotype: What it binds is not known. This clone may be a read error of a much larger clone one base away.

Sequences were obtained from peripheral blood. This receptor was obtained from a man aged 40-49 years with primary liver carcinoma and hepatitis B virus infection. The rearrangement joins TRBV6-2 or TRBV6-3 to TRBJ2-2; 9 bases map to TRBD1. CDR3 nucleotide sequence: TGTGCCAGCAGTTACGGGACAGGGTTTACCGGGGAGCTGTTTTTT. This translates into CASSYGTGFTGELFF.